This T cell receptor beta chain emerged from a study of blood T cell repertoires in COVID-19. Study in general: The samples span acute and convalescent COVID-19 from the United States, Italy and Spain. The analysed material was cDNA or gDNA that came from T cells, B-cell-depleted T cells, or PBMCs.

Original analysis: The authors estimated nucleated cell counts from reference gene primer amplification. Profiled with immunoSEQ multiplex PCR; TCRdb holds only in-frame clones, not every one. V and J calls and clone size follow that table, whereas D and trimming were derived from the DNA. The sample shows about 150,000 clones, about nine tenths of them seen only once. In germline, CDR1 is SGHTA, CDR2 FQGNSA. CDR3 length: 16 amino acids. The V gene lost 3 bases and the J gene lost 1 base, with 14 bases spanning the gap. Material for sequencing was peripheral blood. The V and J genes are TRBV7-2 and TRBJ2-3; D ambiguous. This TCR was recovered from a woman aged 55-69 years with active or convalescent COVID-19. The CDR3 reads CASSFQEKSGTDTQYF. The CDR3 DNA is TGTGCCAGCAGCTTTCAAGAGAAGTCGGGCACAGATACGCAGTATTTT.